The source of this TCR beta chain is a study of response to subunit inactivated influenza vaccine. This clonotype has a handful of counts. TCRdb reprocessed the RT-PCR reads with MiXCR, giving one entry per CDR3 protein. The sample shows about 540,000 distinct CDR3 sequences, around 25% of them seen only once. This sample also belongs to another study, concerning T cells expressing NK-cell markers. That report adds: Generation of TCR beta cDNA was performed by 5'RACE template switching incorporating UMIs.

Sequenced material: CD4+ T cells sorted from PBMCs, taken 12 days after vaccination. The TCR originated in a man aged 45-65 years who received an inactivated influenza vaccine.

DNA of the CDR3: TGCGCCAGCAGCTTGGCGCAGGGGGCAAGGTCACCCCTCCACTTT. It translates to CASSLAQGARSPLHF. The rearrangement uses TRBV5-1 and TRBJ1-6, with TRBD1 matching over 8 bases. Germline V lookup: CDR1 SGHRS, CDR2 YFSETQ. CDR3 size: 15 residues. J was trimmed by 10 bases and V by 0 bases; bases with no gene match: 6.